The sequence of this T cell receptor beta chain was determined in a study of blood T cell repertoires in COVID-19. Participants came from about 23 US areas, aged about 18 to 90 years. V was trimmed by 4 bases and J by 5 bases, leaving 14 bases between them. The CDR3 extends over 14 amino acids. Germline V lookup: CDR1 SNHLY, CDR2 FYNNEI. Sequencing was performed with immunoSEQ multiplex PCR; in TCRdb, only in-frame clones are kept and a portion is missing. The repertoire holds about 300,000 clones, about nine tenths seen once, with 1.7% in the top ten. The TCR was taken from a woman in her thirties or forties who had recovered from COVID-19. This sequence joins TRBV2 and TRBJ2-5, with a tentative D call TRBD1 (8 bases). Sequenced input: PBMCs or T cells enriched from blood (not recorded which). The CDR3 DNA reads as TGTGCCAGCAGTGGAACAGGGGGGGCGGAGACCCAGTACTTC. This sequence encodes CASSGTGGAETQYF.